This TCR beta chain was sequenced during a study of Graves' ophthalmopathy and Graves' hyperthyroidism. General study points: Blood also harbored most expanded thyroid clonotypes above 0.001 frequency.

The germline V and J ends were trimmed by 10 bases and 0 bases, with 10 bases remaining between them. CDR1 SGHVS and CDR2 FQNEAQ come from the germline V gene. This CDR3 is 14 amino acids long. As regards this clonotype: Its antigen is as yet unknown.

Researchers took RNA transcripts and amplified TCR beta CDR3 regions from them. First-round RT-PCR employed HTBI primers, with a second-round multiplex PCR after it. TCRdb ran MiXCR on the multiplex PCR reads and lists one entry per CDR3 protein. Among hundreds of thousands of distinct CDR3 sequences listed, 35% to 45% were seen once. The receptor comes from an adult man with Graves' ophthalmopathy. The sample comprised peripheral blood. The J gene is TRBJ1-6, the V gene TRBV7-8; D unclear. The CDR3 nucleotides are TGTGCCACCGGACGGAACTCCTATAATTCACCCCTCCACTTT. Its translation is CATGRNSYNSPLHF. The whole variable domain, remainder taken from reference TRBV7-8 and TRBJ1-6, is GAGVSQSPRYKVAKRGQDVALRCDPISGHVSLFWYQQALGQGPEFLTYFQNEAQLDKSGLPSDRFFAERPEGSVSTLKIQRTQQEDSAVYLCATGRNSYNSPLHFGNGTRLTVT.